Listed here is a single T cell receptor (beta chain). The sample comes from a study of blood T cell repertoires in COVID-19. The CDR3 runs 12 residues. CDR1 and CDR2 from the germline V gene are MNHEY and SVGEGT. The V gene lost 6 bases and the J gene lost 8 bases, with 12 bases spanning the gap. Generated by immunoSEQ multiplex PCR, the TCRdb table keeps only in-frame clones and is missing some. The sample lists approximately 90,000 clones; about 85% were seen once. The TCR originated in an elderly man with acute or convalescent COVID-19. The sequencing input was peripheral blood. The chain links TRBV6-2 or TRBV6-3 to TRBJ2-3; tentative D call: TRBD1 (5 bases). The DNA for the CDR3 is TGTGCCAGCAGCTCAGGGCCGCGTACGCAGTATTTT. Its protein is CASSSGPRTQYF.